This T cell receptor beta chain was recorded in a study of shared T cell receptors in the human thymus. V lost 6 bases to trimming and J lost 4 bases, with 13 bases between them. This CDR3 has 14 amino acids. CDR1 is MNHEY, CDR2 SVGAGI, per germline. TCRdb's copy holds only in-frame clones and misses some; the assay was immunoSEQ multiplex PCR. The sample records about 380,000 clones, more than 85% being singletons. Material: thymocytes. The TCR originated in a human donor. The J gene is TRBJ2-1, the V gene TRBV6-5; D is unclear. DNA of the CDR3: TGTGCCAGCAGAACAGTGGGCCCATACAATGAGCAGTTCTTC. It is translated as CASRTVGPYNEQFF.